Below, 15 T cell receptor beta chains from the same sample are listed, as sequenced in a study of T-cell reconstitution after alpha-beta-depleted transplantation in children. A library of TCRbeta sequences, prepared with unique molecular identifiers, was generated. TCRdb reprocessed the PCR reads with MiXCR, giving one entry per CDR3 protein. The sample yields more than 200,000 distinct CDR3 sequences, approximately 17% seen once. The sample in question was PBMCs, mostly from graft donor cells, obtained 360 days after TCRalphabeta/CD19-depleted stem cell transplant. These receptors all stem from a male patient between 2 and 10 years old who had a stem cell transplant for acute lymphoblastic leukemia, so the T cells may come from the graft donor.

With regard to this clonotype: One end of the junction is discordant with germline, which a read error may explain. This chain uses TRBV4-1 with TRBJ1-4; 7 bases are shared with TRBD1. Germline CDR1 is MGHRA and CDR2 is YSYEKL. CDR3 size: 15 residues. The CDR3 sequence is CASSQDEGADEKLFF. As DNA, the CDR3 is TGCGCCAGCAGCCAAGATGAGGGGGCCGATGAAAAACTTTTTTTT.

The sample holds a few counts of this clonotype. The chain combines TRBV9 with TRBJ2-3; D gene ambiguous. V was cut by 4 bases and J by 0 bases, with 9 bases left in between. The CDR3 runs 14 residues. CDR1 is SGDLS, CDR2 YYNGEE, per germline. CDR3 residues: CASSQQSSTDTQYF. In DNA, the CDR3 is TGTGCCAGCAGCCAACAGTCTAGCACAGATACGCAGTATTTT.

This clonotype was counted only a few times. The gene calls are TRBV4-3 and TRBJ2-1, with 8 bases aligning to TRBD2. With 4 bases clipped from V and 2 bases from J, the junction kept 10 bases outside the gene matches. Germline V gene lookup returns CDR1 LGHNA and CDR2 YSLEER. The CDR3 has 17 residues. The CDR3 reads CASSPRGASGPYNEQFF. The CDR3, as DNA: TGCGCCAGCAGCCCAAGAGGAGCTAGCGGGCCCTACAATGAGCAGTTCTTC.

This chain joins TRBV7-7 and TRBJ2-2; the match to TRBD1 covers 8 bases. The germline V gene encodes CDR1 SSHAT and CDR2 FNYEAQ (reference sequence). The CDR3 sequence is 16 residues long. V lost 4 bases to trimming and J lost 2 bases; unmatched junction nucleotides: 6. CDR3 DNA: TGTGCCAGCAGCTCCGGAACAGGGGGAAACACCGGGGAGCTGTTTTTT. This encodes CASSSGTGGNTGELFF.

This clonotype was seen a few times. The chain combines TRBV5-1 with TRBJ2-2; 7 positions agree with TRBD1. Germline V CDR1 and CDR2: SGHRS, YFSETQ. This CDR3 region has 14 residues. V gave up 3 bases and J gave up 9 bases; unmatched junction bases: 8. The CDR3 DNA is TGCGCCAGCAGCTGGACAGGTCGAAGCCGGGAGCTGTTTTTT. This codes for CASSWTGRSRELFF.

The V and J genes are TRBV4-2 and TRBJ2-3; 7 bases align to TRBD1. J gave up 0 bases and V 4 bases, and 16 bases lay outside the gene matches. The CDR3 runs to 19 residues. Per the germline V gene, CDR1 is LGHNA and CDR2 is YNFKEQ. The CDR3 DNA reads as TGTGCCAGCAGCCCTTCAAGGACAGGCTTGGACGTCAGCACAGATACGCAGTATTTT. As protein: CASSPSRTGLDVSTDTQYF.

The table lists this clonotype with a few counts. The rearrangement uses TRBV20-1 and TRBJ2-4, with D unresolved. This CDR3 contains 13 residues. Looked up from germline, CDR1 is DFQATT and CDR2 is SNEGSKA (reference sequence). The V end lost 1 base, the J end lost 0 bases, and 4 bases lay between the germline ends. The CDR3 DNA is TGCAGTGCTAGAGTGCTAGCCAAAAACATTCAGTACTTC. It codes for CSARVLAKNIQYF.

This chain links TRBV30 with TRBJ2-2, with D hard to call. With 6 bases removed from V and 7 bases from J, the gap between germline ends came to 9 bases. This CDR3 contains 11 residues. CDR1 and CDR2 from the germline V gene are GTSNPN and SVGIG (reference sequence). CDR3 protein: CACFLGGELFF. In DNA, the CDR3 is TGTGCCTGCTTTTTGGGCGGGGAGCTGTTTTTT. Full variable domain (missing parts from reference TRBV30 and TRBJ2-2): SQTIHQWPATLVQPVGSPLSLECTVEGTSNPNLYWYRQAAGRGLQLLFYSVGIGQISSEVPQNLSASRPQDRQFILSSKKLLLSDSGFYLCACFLGGELFFGEGSRLTVL.

This clonotype has ten or more counts. This rearrangement joins TRBV20-1 to TRBJ2-5, with unresolved D. The CDR3 spans 12 residues. V was clipped by 2 bases and J by 5 bases, with 9 bases between them. The germline V gene encodes CDR1 DFQATT and CDR2 SNEGSKA (reference sequence). CDR3 DNA sequence: TGCAGTGCTAGATATCCGGTGGAGACCCAGTACTTC. Its protein is CSARYPVETQYF.

This clonotype appeared a few times. The chain combines TRBV24-1 with TRBJ2-2; maybe TRBD1 (5 bases). The CDR3 extends over 15 amino acids. Germline values: CDR1 KGHDR, CDR2 SFDVKD. Trimming took 5 bases from V and 1 from J, leaving 10 bases between them. The DNA of the CDR3 is TGTGCCACCAGTGCCGGACATGGGAACACCGGGGAGCTGTTTTTT. It yields the protein CATSAGHGNTGELFF.

The rearrangement uses TRBV6-5 and TRBJ1-2, with 10 bases aligning to TRBD1. Losses at the gene ends were 2 bases for V and 1 base for J; bases not matched to a gene: 7. This CDR3 has 17 residues. Germline-derived CDR1 and CDR2 are MNHEY and SVGAGI. The CDR3 protein is CASSYDRTGGYNYGYTF. The CDR3 DNA reads as TGTGCCAGCAGTTACGACCGGACAGGGGGGTATAACTATGGCTACACCTTC.

This clonotype was seen a few times. V is TRBV5-1 and J is TRBJ1-1, with D possibly matching TRBD1 (6 bases). Germline CDR1 SGHRS, CDR2 YFSETQ. V was pared by 3 bases and J by 0 bases, with 15 bases between. CDR3 length: 16 amino acids. Written as DNA, the CDR3 is TGCGCCAGCAGCTCGGTGGGGGGCGGCATGAACACTGAAGCTTTCTTT. Protein: CASSSVGGGMNTEAFF.

This clonotype was observed a few times. The CDR3 protein is CAISEGASTDTQYF. CDR3 bases: TGTGCCATCAGTGAGGGGGCTAGCACAGATACGCAGTATTTT. The chain employs TRBV10-3 and TRBJ2-3; TRBD1 is a possible D gene (5 bases). The CDR3 is 14 amino acids. V was cut by 2 bases and J by 0 bases, with 6 bases left in between. The germline V gene encodes CDR1 ENHRY and CDR2 SYGVKD.

This clonotype was detected only a few times. The chain is built from TRBV6-2 or TRBV6-3 and TRBJ2-2; 7 positions match TRBD2. This CDR3 has 16 residues. V shed 6 bases and J 1 base; nucleotides not matched to a gene: 8. Germline V gene sequence: CDR1 MNHEY, CDR2 SVGEGT. The CDR3 is CASRESGARNTGELFF. CDR3 DNA: TGTGCCAGCAGAGAAAGCGGGGCCCGGAACACCGGGGAGCTGTTTTTT.

A few counts support this clonotype. The chain employs TRBV7-2 and TRBJ2-3; D perhaps matches TRBD2 (5 bases). The V gene lost 7 bases and the J gene lost 5 bases, with 19 bases spanning the gap. Looked up from germline, CDR1 is SGHTA and CDR2 is FQGNSA. This CDR3 has 15 residues. This CDR3 is CASNSPAHRGDTQYF. CDR3 DNA: TGTGCCAGCAATTCTCCCGCCCACCGGGGAGATACGCAGTATTTT.